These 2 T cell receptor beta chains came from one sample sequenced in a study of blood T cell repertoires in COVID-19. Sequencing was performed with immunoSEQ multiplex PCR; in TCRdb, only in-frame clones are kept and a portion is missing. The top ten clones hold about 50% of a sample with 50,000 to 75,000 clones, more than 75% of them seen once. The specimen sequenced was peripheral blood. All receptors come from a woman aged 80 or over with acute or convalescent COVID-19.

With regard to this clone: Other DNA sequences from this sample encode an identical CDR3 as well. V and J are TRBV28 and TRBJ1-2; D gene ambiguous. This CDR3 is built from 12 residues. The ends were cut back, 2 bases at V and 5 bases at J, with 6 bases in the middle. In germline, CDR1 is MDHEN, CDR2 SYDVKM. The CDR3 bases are TGTGCCAGCAGTTTACGGTTGTATGGCTACACCTTC. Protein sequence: CASSLRLYGYTF.

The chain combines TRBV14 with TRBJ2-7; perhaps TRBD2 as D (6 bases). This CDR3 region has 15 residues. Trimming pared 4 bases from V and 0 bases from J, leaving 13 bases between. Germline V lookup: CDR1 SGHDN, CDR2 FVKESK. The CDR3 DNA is TGTGCCAGCAGCCGGGCCCTGGGGGGCTCCTACGAGCAGTACTTC. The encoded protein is CASSRALGGSYEQYF.